This entry concerns a single T cell receptor (beta chain). Its antigen is unknown. The sample is drawn from a study of beta chain features in type 1 diabetes. Expressed TCRB transcripts were sequenced because the isolated RNA had all been reverse transcribed beforehand. Sequencing used immunoSEQ multiplex PCR; TCRdb keeps in-frame clones, though not all of them. The table has more than 150,000 clones, about an eighth seen once. Study conclusions and caveats: When VDJ junctions were examined, type 1 diabetes patients showed fewer insertions and more deletions.

CDR3 length: 16 amino acids. Deletions cut 1 base from V and 6 bases from J, with 18 bases between. The germline V gene has CDR1 SGHTA and CDR2 FQGNSA. Sequenced input: central memory CD4+ T cells from blood. The TCR sequence derives from a woman aged 18-29 years in good health. The V call is TRBV7-2, the J call TRBJ1-2; possibly TRBD1 for D (5 bases). CDR3 loop: CASSLGQGTPSHGYTF. DNA of the CDR3: TGTGCCAGCAGCTTAGGGCAGGGAACCCCGTCCCATGGCTACACCTTC.